This TCR beta chain was sequenced during a study of blood T cell repertoires in COVID-19. About the research overall: Whether acute or convalescent, the COVID-19 samples came from the United States, Italy and Spain.

The ends lost 3 bases at V and 4 bases at J; junction bases unmatched: 1. There are 13 residues in the CDR3. Libraries were prepared by immunoSEQ multiplex PCR; TCRdb keeps only in-frame clonotypes and omits some of them. The table includes 250,000 to 350,000 clones, approximately 85% detected once. This clone came up once. Sequences were obtained from peripheral blood. The sequence was collected from a man aged 18-30 years with active or convalescent COVID-19. J is TRBJ1-1 and V is TRBV12-3 or TRBV12-4, with TRBD1 identical over 8 bases. Here the CDR3 reads CASSLGTGTEAFF. DNA for the CDR3: TGTGCCAGCAGTTTGGGGACAGGCACTGAAGCTTTCTTT.